The rows below give T cell receptor beta chains drawn from one sample of a study of blood T cell repertoires in COVID-19. Profiled with immunoSEQ multiplex PCR; TCRdb holds only in-frame clones, not every one. This sample yields roughly 240,000 clones, of which around 80% are seen a single time; approximately 2.3% belongs to the top ten. Sequencing was done on a sample of peripheral blood. Receptors originate from a man aged 40-49 years who had recovered from COVID-19. Each CDR3 is given without its conserved first and last residue. Each record gives: clone size, D gene, J gene, V gene, CDR3 protein. The D gene is left open where the match is weak. Clone size is not always given. Where it is, it says once, few, many or a class for expanded clones.

NA NA TRBJ1-2 TRBV7-2 ASSLRSGFNYGYT
NA TRBD2 TRBJ2-2 TRBV27 ASGMTSENTGELF
NA TRBD1 TRBJ2-7 TRBV5-4 ASSLRGQGVGQY
few TRBD2 TRBJ2-1 TRBV19 ASSIKVAGGNEQF
NA TRBD1 TRBJ1-5 TRBV11-2 ASSLEGGYQPQH
few NA TRBJ1-1 TRBV5-4 ASSPGGNTEAF
NA NA TRBJ2-1 TRBV21-1 ASSPAGLGLAAIPGHLSQF
few NA TRBJ1-2 TRBV6-2/TRBV6-3 ASSRLGQTLNYGYT
NA NA TRBJ1-5 TRBV7-2 ASSSRGQPQH
NA TRBD2 TRBJ2-3 TRBV5-4 ASSPGGRGTDTQY
NA TRBD1 TRBJ2-6 TRBV5-1 ASSLAGGSGANVLT
NA TRBD1 TRBJ2-3 TRBV19 ASSIMSGGATLSTDTQY
NA NA TRBJ1-5 TRBV30 AWTPGGNQPQH
NA TRBD1 TRBJ1-1 TRBV18 ASSPDRGRTEAF
NA NA TRBJ1-2 TRBV10-1 ASSPGQGYGYT
NA NA TRBJ1-4 TRBV11-2 ASSLGQGNEKLF
NA NA TRBJ1-1 TRBV29-1 SVVGGGTEAF
NA TRBD2 TRBJ2-5 TRBV3-1/TRBV3-2 ASGDSGGFETQY
few TRBD1 TRBJ2-5 TRBV12-3/TRBV12-4 ASSSTGKETQY
once NA TRBJ1-4 TRBV5-1 ASSRDVHEKLF
once NA TRBJ2-7 TRBV27 ASSFGGYYEQY
NA TRBD1 TRBJ1-2 TRBV6-5 ASSSLGTGNYGYT
NA TRBD2 TRBJ2-7 TRBV2 ASSEKSGTSDEQY
few TRBD2 TRBJ2-7 TRBV7-9 ASSLTSGEQY
NA NA TRBJ1-6 TRBV27 ASSLRSGENSPLH
NA NA TRBJ1-1 TRBV30 AWSLASGTEAF
once NA TRBJ2-2 TRBV7-9 ASSPGDILAGELF
NA NA TRBJ2-7 TRBV3-1/TRBV3-2 ASSPTGSRVREQY
few NA TRBJ2-2 TRBV15 ATSPLNTGELF
NA TRBD1 TRBJ2-7 TRBV7-2 ASSLAGTGVAEQY
few TRBD2 TRBJ2-1 TRBV7-9 ASSSNSGSPHEQF
NA NA TRBJ1-2 TRBV5-4 ASARGGVVGYGYT
few NA TRBJ1-2 TRBV30 ASLLTQYYGYT
NA TRBD2 TRBJ2-3 TRBV7-2 ASRSSSGGGTDTQY
NA TRBD1 TRBJ2-3 TRBV19 ATRRDRGRDTQY
few NA TRBJ2-1 TRBV19 ATCRTGFPYNEQF
once TRBD1 TRBJ1-5 TRBV7-2 ASSLGPGQANQPQH
NA TRBD2 TRBJ2-5 TRBV7-2 ASSFQRGEGETQY
NA NA TRBJ2-1 TRBV5-6 ASMRFDNEQF
NA TRBD2 TRBJ2-3 TRBV15 ATSRVLASSTDTQY
NA TRBD1 TRBJ2-1 TRBV15 ATSRGGTGGLKQF
NA NA TRBJ2-7 TRBV27 ASSLSARSFFYEQY
NA TRBD1 TRBJ1-2 TRBV5-1 ASSLGQGRNYGYT
few NA TRBJ2-2 TRBV7-2 ASSFGRGSNTGELF
NA NA TRBJ1-2 TRBV9 ASSATGNGYT
few TRBD1 TRBJ2-7 TRBV12-3/TRBV12-4 ASSGTATAEQY
NA TRBD1 TRBJ1-2 TRBV11-3 ASSPSRQGGGYT
few TRBD1 TRBJ1-2 TRBV7-2 ASSPWTGNYGYT
few TRBD2 TRBJ2-5 TRBV3-1/TRBV3-2 ASSLGTSGGGETQY
once NA TRBJ2-5 TRBV7-2 ASSPRSGDGTQY
NA TRBD2 TRBJ2-3 TRBV18 ASSPNSAAGGLDTQY
NA TRBD2 TRBJ2-3 TRBV18 ASSGTSGSTDTQY
NA NA TRBJ2-3 TRBV30 AWRDLRGDTQY
NA NA TRBJ1-1 TRBV6-2/TRBV6-3 ASSTPRTYNTEAF
NA NA TRBJ2-7 TRBV10-3 AISARSYEQY